Presented here are 29 T cell receptor beta chains from one specimen sequenced in a study of control samples from healthy donors and cancer patients. TCRdb's table, derived via immunoSEQ multiplex PCR, lists solely in-frame clones and lacks some. The sample shows about 80,000 clones, 85% to 90% of them seen only once. Sequencing input: blood. The receptors were sampled from a man aged 50-60 years in good health.

The rearrangement joins TRBV19 to TRBJ2-7; D gene uncertain. The CDR3 totals 13 residues. Germline V CDR1 and CDR2: LNHDA, SQIVND (reference sequence). Trimming left V 3 bases short and J 3 bases short, with 9 bases between. CDR3 nucleotide sequence: TGTGCCAGTAGTATTCAGCCAGACTACGAGCAGTACTTC. It is translated as CASSIQPDYEQYF.

This clone showed up just once. The rearrangement links TRBV7-9 to TRBJ2-3, with D unresolved. The germline CDR1 and CDR2 sequences are SEHNR and FQNEAQ (reference sequence). Trimming pared 1 base from V and 1 base from J, leaving 3 bases between. The CDR3 loop spans 13 amino acids. The CDR3 sequence is CASSLVRTDTQYF. CDR3 sequence (DNA): TGTGCCAGCAGCTTAGTCCGCACAGATACGCAGTATTTT. Drawing the rest from reference TRBV7-9 and TRBJ2-3, the complete variable domain is DTGVSQNPRHKITKRGQNVTFRCDPISEHNRLYWYRQTLGQGPEFLTYFQNEAQLEKSRLLSDRFSAERPKGSFSTLEIQRTEQGDSAMYLCASSLVRTDTQYFGPGTRLTVL.

The chain has TRBV7-9 and TRBJ2-5, with a possible D match to TRBD2 (5 bases). The CDR3 has 16 residues. From germline, CDR1 is SEHNR and CDR2 FQNEAQ (reference sequence). V was trimmed by 5 bases and J by 5 bases, leaving 21 bases between them. The CDR3 DNA reads as TGTGCCAGCAGCCGAGGGTCCGGACGCCTACGTGAGACCCAGTACTTC. The encoded protein is CASSRGSGRLRETQYF.

The genes are TRBV7-8 and TRBJ1-5, with D unresolved. Trimming took off 5 bases at V and 0 bases at J, with 23 bases between the two ends. Germline CDR1 SGHVS, CDR2 FQNEAQ. This CDR3 region has 19 residues. This chain's CDR3 is CASSPLALGAGYSNQPQHF. CDR3 bases: TGTGCCAGCAGCCCCCTGGCTCTCGGTGCGGGGTATAGCAATCAGCCCCAGCATTTT.

V and J are TRBV18 and TRBJ2-1, with TRBD2 as a possible D gene (7 bases). CDR1 is KGHSH and CDR2 is LQKENI in the germline V gene. With 4 bases removed from V and 6 bases from J, the gap between germline ends came to 19 bases. This CDR3 is built from 16 residues. Here the CDR3 reads CASSLGTGRGFNEQFF. Here the CDR3 DNA reads TGTGCCAGCTCACTCGGCACAGGGAGGGGTTTCAATGAGCAGTTCTTC.

The chain uses TRBV3-1 (or the pseudogene TRBV3-2) and TRBJ1-1, with D possibly TRBD1 on 5 matching bases. From germline, CDR1 is LGHDT and CDR2 YNNKEL (reference sequence). This CDR3 is built from 15 residues. Trimming left V 4 bases short and J 11 bases short, with 23 bases between. CDR3 in amino acids: CASSLQLGTTRDAFF. In DNA, the CDR3 is TGTGCCAGCAGCCTACAATTGGGGACGACCCGAGATGCTTTCTTT.

The chain joins TRBV10-3 to TRBJ2-3; D is possibly TRBD1 (6 bases). Deletions cut 5 bases from V and 1 base from J, with 10 bases between. This CDR3 has 14 residues. Looked up from germline, CDR1 is ENHRY and CDR2 is SYGVKD. CDR3 nucleotide sequence: TGTGCCATCAGTCTAGGGGGTGGCACAGATACGCAGTATTTT. Protein: CAISLGGGTDTQYF.

The CDR3 spells CASSSHRGAKNIQYF. In DNA form, the CDR3 reads TGTGCCAGCAGCTCACACAGGGGAGCCAAAAACATTCAGTACTTC. The gene calls are TRBV11-2 and TRBJ2-4, with 7 bases lining up with TRBD1. Germline trimming cut 4 bases from V and 0 bases from J; bases unmatched to any gene: 3. The CDR3 consists of 15 residues. The germline V gene has CDR1 SGHAT and CDR2 FQNNGV.

This clone was observed once. DNA of the CDR3: TGTGCCAGCAGCCAAGAGGTTTTAGCGGGGGGTCGGGAGCAGTTCTTC. Encoded protein: CASSQEVLAGGREQFF. The gene calls are TRBV4-2 and TRBJ2-1, with TRBD2 identical over 10 bases. The CDR3 has 16 residues. J was trimmed by 10 bases and V by 0 bases; bases with no gene match: 9. Germline values: CDR1 LGHNA, CDR2 YNFKEQ.

The J gene is TRBJ2-2, the V gene TRBV25-1, with D perhaps matching TRBD1 (7 bases). The ends were cut back, 2 bases at V and 7 bases at J, with 17 bases in the middle. CDR1 is MGHDK and CDR2 is SYGVNS in the germline V gene. This CDR3 spans 16 amino acids. CDR3 in DNA: TGTGCCAGCAGTGAACTAGGGGGCCTCGGGGGCGGGGAGCTGTTTTTT. Residues: CASSELGGLGGGELFF.

The chain recombines TRBV7-9 with TRBJ1-1; D gene ambiguous. Germline CDR1 and CDR2: SEHNR and FQNEAQ (reference sequence). The CDR3 has 15 residues. Trimming pared 5 bases from V and 0 bases from J, leaving 13 bases between. CDR3 protein: CASSPRTTMNTEAFF. For the CDR3, the DNA is TGTGCCAGCAGCCCCCGGACCACCATGAACACTGAAGCTTTCTTT.

The chain joins TRBV20-1 to TRBJ1-4, with 7 positions matching TRBD1. The junction had 6 bases not matched to a gene; V was cut back by 4 bases and J by 13 bases. Germline CDR1 DFQATT, CDR2 SNEGSKA (reference sequence). The CDR3 has 11 amino acids. CDR3 bases: TGCAGTGCTATTACAGGGGAGAGACTGTTTTTT. This codes for CSAITGERLFF.

The V gene is TRBV4-1, the J gene TRBJ1-2; 8 nucleotides agree with TRBD1. In germline, CDR1 is MGHRA, CDR2 YSYEKL. Trimming cost V 3 bases and J 5 bases; bases outside gene matches: 14. The CDR3 runs 17 residues. The DNA of the CDR3 is TGCGCCAGCAGCCACCCCACTGGACAGGGATCGAGGTATGGCTACACCTTC. Translation: CASSHPTGQGSRYGYTF.

This clone was seen just once. The chain uses TRBV7-8 and TRBJ1-1, with 7 nucleotides matching TRBD1. The V gene end was trimmed by 5 bases and the J gene end by 7 bases; junction bases not matched to a gene: 7. Looked up from germline, CDR1 is SGHVS and CDR2 is FQNEAQ. The CDR3 length is 13 residues. The CDR3 coding sequence is TGTGCCAGCAGCAACGGACAGGACCTTGAAGCTTTCTTT. This encodes CASSNGQDLEAFF. Drawing the rest from reference TRBV7-8 and TRBJ1-1, the complete variable domain is GAGVSQSPRYKVAKRGQDVALRCDPISGHVSLFWYQQALGQGPEFLTYFQNEAQLDKSGLPSDRFFAERPEGSVSTLKIQRTQQEDSAVYLCASSNGQDLEAFFGQGTRLTVV.

The gene calls are TRBV10-3 and TRBJ1-3; TRBD1 might be the D (5 bases). The CDR3 contains 14 residues. Germline CDR1 is ENHRY and CDR2 is SYGVKD. Trimming removed 10 bases at V and 7 bases at J, with 20 bases between. CDR3 residues: CATGRETLKNTIYF. The CDR3, as DNA: TGTGCCACAGGGAGGGAGACCCTTAAGAACACCATATATTTT.

V and J are TRBV7-9 and TRBJ2-3, with 9 nucleotides matching TRBD2. V was pared by 5 bases and J by 3 bases, with 3 bases of the junction left unmatched. CDR3 size: 14 residues. Germline CDR1 SEHNR, CDR2 FQNEAQ (reference sequence). CDR3 nucleotides: TGTGCCAGCAGCGAAAGCGGGGGGACAGATACGCAGTATTTT. The encoded protein is CASSESGGTDTQYF.

In DNA form, the CDR3 reads TGTGCCAGTAGTATGTATCCCAATGAGCAGTTCTTC. Residues: CASSMYPNEQFF. The rearrangement links TRBV19 to TRBJ2-1; D is unclear. V was pared by 3 bases and J by 6 bases, with 6 bases between. Per the germline V gene, CDR1 is LNHDA and CDR2 is SQIVND (reference sequence). The CDR3 spans 12 residues.

This clone was counted once. This sequence joins TRBV3-1 (or the pseudogene TRBV3-2) and TRBJ1-6; TRBD1 might be the D (6 bases). Germline V gene lookup returns CDR1 LGHDT and CDR2 YNNKEL (reference sequence). The CDR3 totals 16 residues. V was pared by 0 bases and J by 6 bases, with 12 bases between. Here the CDR3 DNA reads TGTGCCAGCAGCCAAGATCTTGGGACACCTAATTCACCCCTCCACTTT. Residues: CASSQDLGTPNSPLHF.

The V gene is TRBV19, the J gene TRBJ2-2, with 8 positions matching TRBD1. This CDR3 contains 16 residues. From germline, CDR1 is LNHDA and CDR2 SQIVND (reference sequence). V lost 6 bases, J lost 6 bases, and 12 bases stayed unmatched. CDR3 sequence (DNA): TGTGCCAGTAGCTTTCGGGGACAGGACGTGCCCGGGGAGCTGTTTTTT. Amino acid sequence: CASSFRGQDVPGELFF.

V gene TRBV28 combines with J gene TRBJ2-5; no clear D. The germline V gene has CDR1 MDHEN and CDR2 SYDVKM. The CDR3 consists of 14 residues. Trimming took off 3 bases at V and 5 bases at J, with 13 bases between the two ends. The CDR3 protein is CASSFGSRPETQYF. CDR3 coding DNA: TGTGCCAGCAGTTTTGGGTCCCGGCCGGAGACCCAGTACTTC.

The rearrangement links TRBV27 to TRBJ1-1; 8 positions agree with TRBD1. The CDR3 is 13 amino acids. Germline loops: CDR1 MNHEY, CDR2 SMNVEV (reference sequence). The V and J ends lost 5 bases and 7 bases, in that order; junction bases with no gene match: 6. The CDR3 region is CASSPRTGNEAFF. The CDR3 region has the DNA TGTGCCAGCAGTCCCCGGACAGGGAATGAAGCTTTCTTT.

With respect to this clone: The junction does not match germline at one end; this may be a read error. The chain combines TRBV2 with TRBJ1-2, with TRBD1 matching 12 bases. The CDR3 length is 17 residues. The germline CDR1 and CDR2 sequences are SNHLY and FYNNEI. For the CDR3, the DNA is TGTGCCAGCAGGGAAGGGACAGGGGGCGCCTATGGCTATGGCTACACCTTC. It codes for CASREGTGGAYGYGYTF.

The CDR3 region has the DNA TGTGCCAGCTCACCCGGGGGTAAGGCCTACAATGAGCAGTTCTTC. It is translated as CASSPGGKAYNEQFF. The chain couples TRBV18 to TRBJ2-1; weak D call: TRBD2 (6 bases). The V gene's germline CDR1 is KGHSH and CDR2 LQKENI. The CDR3 is made up of 15 amino acids. The ends were cut back, 3 bases at V and 2 bases at J, with 11 bases in the middle. Based on the CDR3 plus reference TRBV18 and TRBJ2-1, the full variable domain is NAGVMQNPRHLVRRRGQEARLRCSPMKGHSHVYWYRQLPEEGLKFMVYLQKENIIDESGMPKERFSAEFPKEGPSILRIQQVVRGDSAAYFCASSPGGKAYNEQFFGPGTRLTVL.

The rearrangement links TRBV5-1 to TRBJ1-6; unclear D gene. Trimming pared 1 base from V and 2 bases from J, leaving 7 bases between. This CDR3 has 15 amino acids. Germline V gene sequence: CDR1 SGHRS, CDR2 YFSETQ. CDR3 sequence: CASSLTDAYNSPLHF. The CDR3 nucleotides are TGCGCCAGCAGCTTGACAGATGCCTATAATTCACCCCTCCACTTT.

V gene TRBV5-1 combines with J gene TRBJ1-1; possible D gene TRBD1, 5 bases. V was cut by 4 bases and J by 3 bases, with 10 bases left in between. The CDR3 sequence is 13 residues long. Germline lookup yields CDR1 SGHRS and CDR2 YFSETQ. The CDR3 region is CASSIARDTEAFF. The CDR3 DNA is TGCGCCAGCAGCATTGCCAGGGACACTGAAGCTTTCTTT.

The V gene is TRBV7-2, the J gene TRBJ2-3; 7 positions match TRBD2. Germline trimming cut 3 bases from V and 1 base from J; bases unmatched to any gene: 1. Germline V lookup: CDR1 SGHTA, CDR2 FQGNSA. CDR3 length: 14 amino acids. CDR3 DNA: TGTGCCAGCAGCTTCAGCGGGGGCACAGATACGCAGTATTTT. It yields the protein CASSFSGGTDTQYF.

V and J are TRBV5-4 and TRBJ1-1; possible D gene TRBD1, 5 bases. The CDR3 is made up of 16 amino acids. V lost 4 bases, J lost 5 bases, and 21 bases lay in between. Germline values: CDR1 SGHNT, CDR2 YYREEE (reference sequence). This CDR3 is CASSPSWDRVVTEAFF. CDR3 nucleotide sequence: TGTGCCAGCAGCCCCTCATGGGACCGGGTCGTAACTGAAGCTTTCTTT.

This clone has more than one count but fewer than ten. The V and J genes are TRBV19 and TRBJ2-7, with 7 bases fitting TRBD1. There are 17 residues in the CDR3. Trimming at V came to 9 bases and at J to 5 bases, leaving 22 bases not matched to a gene. CDR1 LNHDA and CDR2 SQIVND come from the germline V gene (reference sequence). The DNA of the CDR3 is TGTGCCAGCGCCCGGACTTATGAACAGGGGCTCAAGAACGAGCAGTACTTC. Its translation: CASARTYEQGLKNEQYF. The full variable domain, with the rest looked up from reference TRBV19 and TRBJ2-7, is DGGITQSPKYLFRKEGQNVTLSCEQNLNHDAMYWYRQDPGQGLRLIYYSQIVNDFQKGDIAEGYSVSREKKESFPLTVTSAQKNPTAFYLCASARTYEQGLKNEQYFGPGTRLTVT.

CDR3 amino acids: CASSLSQGEQYF. In nucleotides, the CDR3 is TGTGCCAGCAGCTTGAGCCAGGGGGAGCAGTACTTC. V is TRBV5-5 and J is TRBJ2-7; tentatively, D is TRBD1 (6 bases). Between the trimmed V and J ends, which lost 1 base and 7 bases, there was a span of 9 bases. There are 12 residues in the CDR3. Per germline, CDR1 SGHKS and CDR2 YYEKEE (reference sequence).